The TCR beta chain described here comes from a study of T cell changes during pregnancy in multiple sclerosis. Generated by immunoSEQ multiplex PCR, the TCRdb table keeps only in-frame clones and is missing some. The data show over 30,000 clones, 91% seen once. J lost 7 bases, V lost 0 bases, and 8 bases had no gene match. The CDR3 totals 16 residues. CDR1 and CDR2 from the germline V gene are MNHEY and SVGAGI. V usage is TRBV6-5 and J usage is TRBJ1-3, with TRBD1 matching over 8 bases. The source of this sequence is a female donor in good health, enrolled as a control in a pregnancy study. Sequencing was performed on CD8+ T cells from peripheral blood mononuclear cells, taken in the second trimester of pregnancy. CDR3 sequence reads: CASSYSVDRGGNTIYF. CDR3 DNA sequence: TGTGCCAGCAGTTACTCGGTCGACAGGGGAGGTAACACCATATATTTT.